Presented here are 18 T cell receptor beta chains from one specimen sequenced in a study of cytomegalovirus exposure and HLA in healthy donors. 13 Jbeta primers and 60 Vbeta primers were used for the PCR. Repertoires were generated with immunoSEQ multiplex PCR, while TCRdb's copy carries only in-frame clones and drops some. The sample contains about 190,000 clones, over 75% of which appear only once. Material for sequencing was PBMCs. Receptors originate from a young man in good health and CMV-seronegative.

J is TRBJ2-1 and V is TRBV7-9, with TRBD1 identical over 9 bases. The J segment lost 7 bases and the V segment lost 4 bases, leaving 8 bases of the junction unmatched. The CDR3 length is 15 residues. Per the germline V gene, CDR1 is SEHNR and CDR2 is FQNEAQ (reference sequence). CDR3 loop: CASSSGTGRRNEQFF. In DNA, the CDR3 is TGTGCCAGCAGCTCCGGGACAGGGAGAAGGAATGAGCAGTTCTTC. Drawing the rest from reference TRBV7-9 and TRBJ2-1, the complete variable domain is DTGVSQNPRHKITKRGQNVTFRCDPISEHNRLYWYRQTLGQGPEFLTYFQNEAQLEKSRLLSDRFSAERPKGSFSTLEIQRTEQGDSAMYLCASSSGTGRRNEQFFGPGTRLTVL.

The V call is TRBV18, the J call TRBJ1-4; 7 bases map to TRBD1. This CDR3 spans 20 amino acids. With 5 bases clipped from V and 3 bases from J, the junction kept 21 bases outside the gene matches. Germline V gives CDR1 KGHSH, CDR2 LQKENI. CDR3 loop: CASSTRPRDSLIPSNEKLFF. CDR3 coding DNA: TGTGCCAGCTCAACTCGCCCCCGGGACAGCCTTATACCCTCTAATGAAAAACTGTTTTTT.

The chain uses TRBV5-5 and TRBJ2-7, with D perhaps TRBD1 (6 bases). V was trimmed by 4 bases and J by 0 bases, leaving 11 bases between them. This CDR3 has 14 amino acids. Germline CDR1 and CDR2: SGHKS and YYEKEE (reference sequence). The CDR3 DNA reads TGTGCCAGCAGCATTGACAGGAGCTCCTACGAGCAGTACTTC. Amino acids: CASSIDRSSYEQYF.

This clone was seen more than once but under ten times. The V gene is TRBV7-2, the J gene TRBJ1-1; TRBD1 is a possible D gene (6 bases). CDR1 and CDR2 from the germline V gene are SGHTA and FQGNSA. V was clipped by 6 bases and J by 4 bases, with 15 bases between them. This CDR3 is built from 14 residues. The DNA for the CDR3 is TGTGCCAGCAGAAATCAGGGGACATTCACTGAAGCTTTCTTT. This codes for CASRNQGTFTEAFF.

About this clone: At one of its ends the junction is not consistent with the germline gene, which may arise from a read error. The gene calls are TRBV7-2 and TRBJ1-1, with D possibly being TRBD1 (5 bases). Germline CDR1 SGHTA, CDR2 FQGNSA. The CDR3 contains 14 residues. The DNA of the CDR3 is TGTGCCAGCAGCCAAGACCGGACAACCACTAAAGCTTTCTTT. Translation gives CASSQDRTTTKAFF. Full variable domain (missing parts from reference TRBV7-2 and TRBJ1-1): GAGVSQSPSNKVTEKGKDVELRCDPISGHTALYWYRQSLGQGLEFLIYFQGNSAPDKSGLPSDRFSAERTGGSVSTLTIQRTQQEDSAVYLCASSQDRTTTKAFFGQGTRLTVV.

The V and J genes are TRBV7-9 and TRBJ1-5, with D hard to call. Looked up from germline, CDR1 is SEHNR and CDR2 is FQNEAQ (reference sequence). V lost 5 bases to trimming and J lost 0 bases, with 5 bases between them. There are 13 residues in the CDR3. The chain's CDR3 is CASSSDSNQPQHF. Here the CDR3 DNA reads TGTGCCAGCAGCAGCGATAGCAATCAGCCCCAGCATTTT.

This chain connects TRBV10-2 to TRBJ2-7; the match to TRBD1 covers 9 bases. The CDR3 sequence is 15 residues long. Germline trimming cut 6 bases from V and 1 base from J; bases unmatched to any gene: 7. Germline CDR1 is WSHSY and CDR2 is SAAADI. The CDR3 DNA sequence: TGCGCCAGCAGGGTGGGACAGGGAGTTTCCTACGAGCAGTACTTC. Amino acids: CASRVGQGVSYEQYF.

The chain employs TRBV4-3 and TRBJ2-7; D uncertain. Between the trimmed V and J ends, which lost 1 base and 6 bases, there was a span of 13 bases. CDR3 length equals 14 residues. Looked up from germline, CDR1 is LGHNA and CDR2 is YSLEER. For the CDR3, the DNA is TGCGCCAGCAGCCAAGGCCCGGTATCTTGCGAGCAGTACTTC. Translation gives CASSQGPVSCEQYF.

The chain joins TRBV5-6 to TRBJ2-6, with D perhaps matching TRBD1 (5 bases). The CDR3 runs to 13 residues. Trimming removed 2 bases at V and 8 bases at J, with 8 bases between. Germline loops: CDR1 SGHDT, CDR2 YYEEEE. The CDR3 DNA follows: TGTGCCAGCAGCTTTCAGGGTTCCAACGTCCTGACTTTC. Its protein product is CASSFQGSNVLTF.

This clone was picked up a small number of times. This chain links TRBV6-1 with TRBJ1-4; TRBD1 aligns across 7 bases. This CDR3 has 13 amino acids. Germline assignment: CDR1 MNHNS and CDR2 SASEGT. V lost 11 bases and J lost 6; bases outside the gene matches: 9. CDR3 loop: CASKQGNDEKLFF. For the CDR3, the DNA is TGTGCCTCGAAACAGGGGAATGATGAAAAACTGTTTTTT.

The CDR3 bases are TGTGCCAGCCACGAAAGTTGGGGCAAAACCTTC. It yields the protein CASHESWGKTF. This chain links TRBV2 with TRBJ1-2; D may be TRBD1 (5 bases). V was pared by 8 bases and J by 14 bases, with 18 bases between. The germline V gene has CDR1 SNHLY and CDR2 FYNNEI. This CDR3 is built from 11 residues. The variable domain in full, with the rest retrieved from reference TRBV2 and TRBJ1-2, is EPEVTQTPSHQVTQMGQEVILRCVPISNHLYFYWYRQILGQKVEFLVSFYNNEISEKSEIFDDQFSVERPDGSNFTLKIRSTKLEDSAMYFCASHESWGKTFGSGTRLTVV.

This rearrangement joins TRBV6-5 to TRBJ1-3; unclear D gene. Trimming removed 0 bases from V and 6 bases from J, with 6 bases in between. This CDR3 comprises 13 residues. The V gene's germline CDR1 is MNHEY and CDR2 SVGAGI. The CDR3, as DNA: TGTGCCAGCAGTTACTCGATGGCAAACACCATATATTTT. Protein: CASSYSMANTIYF.

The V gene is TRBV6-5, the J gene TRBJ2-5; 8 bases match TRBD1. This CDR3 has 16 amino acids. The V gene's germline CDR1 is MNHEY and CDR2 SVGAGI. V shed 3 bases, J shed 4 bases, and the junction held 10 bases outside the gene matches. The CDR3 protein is CASSYRTGSHRETQYF. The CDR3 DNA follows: TGTGCCAGCAGTTATAGGACAGGGAGCCACAGAGAGACCCAGTACTTC.

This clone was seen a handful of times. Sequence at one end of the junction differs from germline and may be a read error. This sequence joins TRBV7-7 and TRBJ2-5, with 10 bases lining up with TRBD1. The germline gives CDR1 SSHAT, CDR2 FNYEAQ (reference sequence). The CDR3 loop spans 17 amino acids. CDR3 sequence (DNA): TGTGCTAGCAGCGGACCTTACGGGACAGGGGATCCCGAGACCCAGTACTTC. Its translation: CASSGPYGTGDPETQYF.

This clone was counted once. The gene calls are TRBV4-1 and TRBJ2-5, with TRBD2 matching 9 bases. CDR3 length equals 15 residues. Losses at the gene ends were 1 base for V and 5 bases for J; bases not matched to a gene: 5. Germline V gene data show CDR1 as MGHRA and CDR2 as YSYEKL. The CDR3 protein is CASSQGTSDPETQYF. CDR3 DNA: TGCGCCAGCAGCCAAGGGACTAGCGATCCCGAGACCCAGTACTTC.

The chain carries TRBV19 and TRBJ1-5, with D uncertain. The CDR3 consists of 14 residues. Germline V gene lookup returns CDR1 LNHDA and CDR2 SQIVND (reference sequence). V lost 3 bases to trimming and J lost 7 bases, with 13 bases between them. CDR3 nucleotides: TGTGCCAGTAGTATCGAGGGTAACGGGCAGCCCCAGCATTTT. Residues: CASSIEGNGQPQHF.

CDR3 in DNA: TGTGCCAGCAGCGACAGTCGCGGGGTTGGCGCTTTCTTT. Amino acids: CASSDSRGVGAFF. This chain joins TRBV7-9 and TRBJ1-1; a weak D match, TRBD1 (5 bases). Trimming stripped 5 bases from V and 11 bases from J, with 18 bases between. There are 13 residues in the CDR3. Germline loops: CDR1 SEHNR, CDR2 FQNEAQ (reference sequence).

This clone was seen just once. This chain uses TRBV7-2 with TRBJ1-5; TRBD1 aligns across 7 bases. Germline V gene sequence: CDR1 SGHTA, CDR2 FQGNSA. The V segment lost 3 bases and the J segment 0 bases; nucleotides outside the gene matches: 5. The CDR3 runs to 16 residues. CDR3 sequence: CASSFFGTDSNQPQHF. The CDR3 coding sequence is TGTGCCAGCAGCTTTTTCGGGACAGATAGCAATCAGCCCCAGCATTTT.